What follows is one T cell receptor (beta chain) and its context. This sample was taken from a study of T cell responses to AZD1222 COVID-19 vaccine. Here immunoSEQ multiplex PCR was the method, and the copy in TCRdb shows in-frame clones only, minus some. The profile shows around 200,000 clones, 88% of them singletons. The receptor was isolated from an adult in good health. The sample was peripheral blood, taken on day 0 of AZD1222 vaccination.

This chain's CDR3 is CASSSSGAGTDTQYF. Here the CDR3 DNA reads TGCGCCAGCAGCTCCAGCGGGGCGGGCACAGATACGCAGTATTTT. V and J are TRBV5-1 and TRBJ2-3; 7 nucleotides line up with TRBD2. The germline V gene encodes CDR1 SGHRS and CDR2 YFSETQ. The J segment lost 1 base and the V segment lost 3 bases, leaving 5 bases of the junction unmatched. The length of the CDR3 is 15 residues.